Below are 26 T cell receptor beta chains sequenced from a single sample in a study of blood T cell repertoires in COVID-19 (TCRdb year 2020). The method was the immunoSEQ multiplex PCR assay. TCRdb stores this immuneACCESS table with in-frame sequences only. Part of the clones is absent; in the studies checked, under half of the shortfall reflects unresolved V genes, and no reason is known for the rest. Here the sample has roughly 440,000 clones; around 88% occur a single time. The leading ten clones occupy approximately 12% of the sample. Sequencing was done on a sample of peripheral blood. Receptors were obtained from a woman in her forties or fifties with COVID-19, enrolled during active disease.

The chain joins TRBV27 to TRBJ1-2, with TRBD1 as a possible D gene (5 bases). The germline CDR1 and CDR2 sequences are MNHEY and SMNVEV (reference sequence). V shed 5 bases and J shed 4 bases, with 11 bases lying between them. The CDR3 contains 13 residues. In nucleotides, the CDR3 is TGTGCCAGCAGTGCGGGACGGAGCTATGGCTACACCTTC. Translation: CASSAGRSYGYTF.

This chain connects TRBV30 to TRBJ1-2, with a tentative D call TRBD1 (5 bases). The CDR3 is 14 residues long. The V gene's germline CDR1 is GTSNPN and CDR2 SVGIG (reference sequence). Between the trimmed V and J ends, which lost 1 base and 8 bases, there was a span of 17 bases. CDR3 DNA: TGTGCCTGGAGTGGAGGAGGGGCACTCGGGGGCTACACCTTC. Amino acids: CAWSGGGALGGYTF.

The V and J genes are TRBV11-2 and TRBJ2-7; TRBD1 matches at 10 bases. Germline trimming cut 6 bases from V and 3 bases from J; bases unmatched to any gene: 14. Looked up from germline, CDR1 is SGHAT and CDR2 is FQNNGV. The CDR3 has 17 amino acids. The CDR3 sequence is CASRFPTRDRGVYEQYF. CDR3 in DNA: TGTGCCAGCAGGTTCCCTACCCGGGACAGGGGTGTCTACGAGCAGTACTTC.

The genes are TRBV7-8 and TRBJ1-6, with TRBD1 identical over 7 bases. Germline CDR1 reads SGHVS; CDR2 reads FQNEAQ. Trimming cost V 6 bases and J 10 bases; bases outside gene matches: 6. The CDR3 totals 13 residues. The CDR3 DNA reads as TGTGCCAGCAGTTTCCAGGGGGAGTCACCCCTCCACTTT. It is translated as CASSFQGESPLHF.

The chain has TRBV24-1 and TRBJ2-1; tentative D call: TRBD2 (5 bases). Trimming removed 4 bases from V and 1 base from J, with 19 bases in between. The CDR3 is 18 residues long. Germline CDR1 is KGHDR and CDR2 is SFDVKD. DNA of the CDR3: TGTGCCACCAGTGACACTCACTACGGGGTCGGATCCTACAATGAGCAGTTCTTC. Translating gives CATSDTHYGVGSYNEQFF.

This rearrangement joins TRBV4-1 to TRBJ1-1; D not resolved. The CDR3 runs to 16 residues. V gave up 0 bases and J gave up 0 bases, with 11 bases separating them. The germline CDR1 and CDR2 sequences are MGHRA and YSYEKL. In DNA form, the CDR3 reads TGCGCCAGCAGCCAAGACGTAACAGCCATGAACACTGAAGCTTTCTTT. Protein: CASSQDVTAMNTEAFF.

The chain employs TRBV6-6 and TRBJ1-3, with D uncertain. V lost 5 bases to trimming and J lost 10 bases, with 21 bases between them. From germline, CDR1 is MNHNY and CDR2 SVGAGI (reference sequence). The CDR3 consists of 15 residues. The CDR3 is CASSRGAGEGGTIYF. CDR3 nucleotides: TGTGCCAGCAGTCGAGGTGCCGGAGAGGGAGGGACCATATATTTT.

This clone was observed a single time. The chain employs TRBV6-5 and TRBJ1-1; TRBD1 agrees at 7 bases. The CDR3 has 14 amino acids. Germline loops: CDR1 MNHEY, CDR2 SVGAGI. The J segment lost 0 bases and the V segment lost 5 bases, leaving 3 bases of the junction unmatched. CDR3 region: CASSRTGLNTEAFF. The CDR3 DNA sequence: TGTGCCAGCAGTAGGACAGGCCTGAACACTGAAGCTTTCTTT.

The chain recombines TRBV3-1 (or the pseudogene TRBV3-2) with TRBJ1-2; D gene uncertain. The CDR3 runs to 12 residues. The V end lost 4 bases, the J end lost 3 bases, and 6 bases lay between the germline ends. Germline V lookup: CDR1 LGHDT, CDR2 YNNKEL (reference sequence). CDR3 in amino acids: CASSPGDYGYTF. CDR3 in DNA: TGTGCCAGCAGCCCCGGGGACTATGGCTACACCTTC.

The chain joins TRBV2 to TRBJ1-3; D perhaps matches TRBD1 (5 bases). This CDR3 comprises 14 residues. CDR1 and CDR2 (germline): SNHLY, FYNNEI. V lost 1 base, J lost 10 bases, and 14 bases lay in between. Here the CDR3 DNA reads TGTGCCAGCAGTGAAGACAGGTGGGCCGGGACCATATATTTT. Amino acid sequence: CASSEDRWAGTIYF.

V and J are TRBV19 and TRBJ2-3; D is unclear. V shed 6 bases and J shed 5 bases, with 12 bases lying between them. The CDR3 spans 13 residues. The V gene's germline CDR1 is LNHDA and CDR2 SQIVND (reference sequence). This CDR3 is CASSPELRDTQYF. In nucleotides, the CDR3 is TGTGCCAGTAGCCCCGAGCTGAGAGATACGCAGTATTTT.

The chain joins TRBV4-1 to TRBJ2-7; D gene unclear. Trimming took 4 bases from V and 3 from J, leaving 16 bases between them. This CDR3 has 15 amino acids. Germline V gene sequence: CDR1 MGHRA, CDR2 YSYEKL. The CDR3 region has the DNA TGCGCCAGCAGCCCCTATGGAAGCGTTTACTACGAGCAGTACTTC. This encodes CASSPYGSVYYEQYF.

This chain links TRBV29-1 with TRBJ1-2; possibly TRBD1 for D (6 bases). Germline assignment: CDR1 SQVTM and CDR2 ANQGSEA. Between the trimmed V and J ends, which lost 5 bases and 3 bases, there was a span of 13 bases. The CDR3 extends over 13 amino acids. CDR3 protein: CSVISGADYGYTF. As DNA, the CDR3 is TGCAGCGTTATATCAGGGGCCGACTATGGCTACACCTTC.

The J gene is TRBJ2-2, the V gene TRBV9; perhaps TRBD1 as D (5 bases). The CDR3 length is 15 residues. Germline values: CDR1 SGDLS, CDR2 YYNGEE. The V end was cut by 3 bases, the J end by 4 bases, with 13 bases between. CDR3 region: CASSARQSVTGELFF. The CDR3 nucleotides read TGTGCCAGCAGCGCGAGACAGTCGGTCACCGGGGAGCTGTTTTTT.

The chain employs TRBV9 and TRBJ1-3, with 7 bases aligning to TRBD1. V shed 3 bases and J 4 bases; nucleotides not matched to a gene: 7. CDR1 is SGDLS, CDR2 YYNGEE, per germline. CDR3 length: 15 amino acids. The chain's CDR3 is CASSEQGVEGNTIYF. In nucleotides, the CDR3 is TGTGCCAGCAGCGAGCAGGGGGTGGAGGGAAACACCATATATTTT.

The gene calls are TRBV28 and TRBJ1-2; D remains ambiguous. CDR1 and CDR2 (germline): MDHEN, SYDVKM. The CDR3 has 12 residues. Trimming took off 7 bases at V and 8 bases at J, with 14 bases between the two ends. CDR3 loop: CASTPTERGYTF. In nucleotides, the CDR3 is TGTGCCAGCACCCCTACGGAGAGGGGCTACACCTTC.

The chain is built from TRBV5-1 and TRBJ1-2; 8 bases fit TRBD1. CDR3 length: 14 residues. V dropped 1 base and J dropped 6; count of bases not matched to a gene: 5. Germline assignment: CDR1 SGHRS and CDR2 YFSETQ. This CDR3 is CASSLSTTGDGYTF. Written as DNA, the CDR3 is TGCGCCAGCAGCTTGTCCACGACAGGGGATGGCTACACCTTC.

This rearrangement joins TRBV30 to TRBJ1-6, with a weak D call TRBD1 (6 bases). CDR1 and CDR2 from the germline V gene are GTSNPN and SVGIG (reference sequence). The V end was cut by 1 base, the J end by 2 bases, with 15 bases between. The CDR3 is 17 amino acids. The CDR3 reads CAWSAQGSQPYNSPLHF. CDR3 DNA sequence: TGTGCCTGGAGTGCACAGGGCTCCCAGCCCTATAATTCACCCCTCCACTTT.

The rearrangement links TRBV3-1 (or the pseudogene TRBV3-2) to TRBJ2-2, with TRBD1 identical over 8 bases. The CDR3 totals 14 residues. Germline V CDR1 and CDR2: LGHDT, YNNKEL (reference sequence). The ends lost 5 bases at V and 9 bases at J; junction bases unmatched: 8. In DNA form, the CDR3 reads TGTGCCAGCAGCGCGGACAGGGCTCGGAGGGAGCTGTTTTTT. Its translation: CASSADRARRELFF.

This clone showed up just once. V is TRBV13 and J is TRBJ2-1, with D possibly matching TRBD2 (6 bases). V was clipped by 7 bases and J by 7 bases, with 14 bases between them. This CDR3 has 13 residues. Germline lookup yields CDR1 PRHDT and CDR2 FYEKMQ (reference sequence). The CDR3 region has the DNA TGTGCCAGCACTGGCGGGACTTCAAATGAGCAGTTCTTC. Its translation is CASTGGTSNEQFF.

This chain connects TRBV5-1 to TRBJ2-7; D gene unclear. With 0 bases removed from V and 5 bases from J, the gap between germline ends came to 3 bases. The CDR3 sequence is 11 residues long. Per germline, CDR1 SGHRS and CDR2 YFSETQ. For the CDR3, the DNA is TGCGCCAGCAGCTTGGAGCACGAGCAGTACTTC. It specifies CASSLEHEQYF.

This chain connects TRBV18 to TRBJ1-1; 7 positions match TRBD1. The junction had 7 bases not matched to a gene; V was cut back by 3 bases and J by 6 bases. The CDR3 sequence is 14 residues long. Germline loops: CDR1 KGHSH, CDR2 LQKENI. CDR3 nucleotides: TGTGCCAGCTCACCCGGGGGACAGACGTCTGAAGCTTTCTTT. Protein sequence: CASSPGGQTSEAFF.

The chain employs TRBV29-1 and TRBJ2-7, with a weak D call TRBD1 (6 bases). From germline, CDR1 is SQVTM and CDR2 ANQGSEA. V was clipped by 6 bases and J by 5 bases, with 17 bases between them. There are 13 residues in the CDR3. CDR3 region: CSVKRGTTDEQYF. Written as DNA, the CDR3 is TGCAGCGTAAAAAGGGGGACAACGGACGAGCAGTACTTC.

This rearrangement joins TRBV3-1 (or the pseudogene TRBV3-2) to TRBJ2-7; 7 bases line up with TRBD1. Germline V gene sequence: CDR1 LGHDT, CDR2 YNNKEL (reference sequence). Trimming took 4 bases from V and 4 from J; bases not matched to a gene: 7. CDR3 length: 14 residues. Written as DNA, the CDR3 is TGTGCCAGCAGCCGAAGGGGGCAAGGGTACGAGCAGTACTTC. Its protein is CASSRRGQGYEQYF.

This clone occurred once. The chain combines TRBV3-1 (or the pseudogene TRBV3-2) with TRBJ2-7, with D perhaps TRBD2 (5 bases). Trimming cost V 4 bases and J 2 bases, with 12 bases left between them. Germline V CDR1 and CDR2: LGHDT, YNNKEL (reference sequence). CDR3 length: 14 amino acids. As DNA, the CDR3 is TGTGCCAGCAGCCCGCGGGCTACAGCCTACGAGCAGTACTTC. Protein sequence: CASSPRATAYEQYF.

The rearrangement links TRBV30 to TRBJ1-2; TRBD1 agrees at 7 bases. The CDR3 extends over 12 amino acids. Germline CDR1 reads GTSNPN; CDR2 reads SVGIG (reference sequence). J was trimmed by 5 bases and V by 0 bases; bases with no gene match: 0. The CDR3 loop is CAWSVQGYGYTF. For the CDR3, the DNA is TGTGCCTGGAGTGTACAGGGGTATGGCTACACCTTC.